These 22 T cell receptor beta chains originate from one sample sequenced in a study of T cells in Graves' hyperthyroidism and ophthalmopathy. Amplification targeted TCR beta CDR3 regions from RNA transcripts. The HTBI set primed first-round TCR CDR3 RT-PCR. MiXCR, applied by TCRdb to the multiplex PCR reads, yields one record per CDR3 protein. Counted here are about 610,000 distinct CDR3 sequences, more than 45% occurring once; the ten biggest clones make up approximately 7.5%. The sample consisted of peripheral blood or thyroid tissue (not recorded which). The origin of the receptors is a woman aged 18-29 years with Graves' hyperthyroidism.

In this sample, this clonotype turned up many times. The chain links TRBV7-2 to TRBJ1-4, with TRBD1 as a possible D gene (6 bases). Trimming shortened V by 2 bases and J by 13 bases, and 11 bases separated the two germline ends. Germline values: CDR1 SGHTA, CDR2 FQGNSA. This CDR3 has 12 residues. The CDR3 nucleotides read TGTGCCAGCAGCTTAATAGGAGGGGGACTGTTTTTT. The encoded protein is CASSLIGGGLFF.

This clonotype occurred many times. The V call is TRBV7-3, the J call TRBJ1-1, with D perhaps matching TRBD1 (6 bases). Trimming removed 6 bases at V and 2 bases at J, with 13 bases between. Germline CDR1 SGHTA, CDR2 FQGTGA. The CDR3 loop spans 14 amino acids. CDR3 nucleotide sequence: TGTGCCAGCAGTCCCGGGGGCTTCAACACTGAAGCTTTCTTT. Amino acid sequence: CASSPGGFNTEAFF.

The genes are TRBV15 and TRBJ1-5; 7 nucleotides match TRBD1. CDR3 length: 15 amino acids. V dropped 2 bases and J dropped 6; count of bases not matched to a gene: 7. From germline, CDR1 is LNHNV and CDR2 YYDKDF (reference sequence). Written as DNA, the CDR3 is TGTGCCACCAGCAGATATGGACAGGTAGTTCAGCCCCAGCATTTT. It codes for CATSRYGQVVQPQHF.

With regard to this clonotype: One end of the junction fails to match germline, which may point to a read error. This rearrangement joins TRBV10-3 to TRBJ1-2, with TRBD1 as a possible D gene (5 bases). CDR1 ENHRY and CDR2 SYGVKD come from the germline V gene. The CDR3 is 12 residues long. The CDR3 protein is CAIRLSTARVVF. The CDR3 nucleotides read TGTGCCATCAGACTTTCAACAGCCAGGGTGGTCTTC.

The chain combines TRBV12-3 or TRBV12-4 with TRBJ2-3; 9 bases match TRBD1. The CDR3 is 15 amino acids. V was pared by 6 bases and J by 2 bases, with 6 bases of the junction left unmatched. The CDR3 is CASRPGTGNTDTQYF. In DNA form, the CDR3 reads TGTGCCAGCAGGCCTGGGACAGGGAACACAGATACGCAGTATTTT.

The sample holds many counts of this clonotype. This chain joins TRBV6-5 and TRBJ1-6; 8 nucleotides match TRBD1. The CDR3 contains 16 residues. Germline V gives CDR1 MNHEY, CDR2 SVGAGI. V was pared by 0 bases and J by 9 bases, with 7 bases of the junction left unmatched. CDR3 protein: CASSYSGTGGTSPLHF. CDR3 sequence (DNA): TGTGCCAGCAGTTACTCTGGGACAGGCGGTACTTCACCCCTCCACTTT.

This clonotype turned up a few times. V is TRBV7-2 and J is TRBJ2-7; 11 bases line up with TRBD1. The germline V gene has CDR1 SGHTA and CDR2 FQGNSA. Trimming cost V 2 bases and J 4 bases; bases outside gene matches: 10. The CDR3 is 17 amino acids. CDR3 sequence: CASSLRDRGISEYEQYF. The DNA for the CDR3 is TGTGCCAGCAGCTTACGGGACAGGGGGATCTCTGAATACGAGCAGTACTTC.

The chain employs TRBV29-1 and TRBJ1-1; 9 bases align to TRBD1. CDR1 SQVTM and CDR2 ANQGSEA come from the germline V gene. This CDR3 has 14 residues. The ends lost 1 base at V and 6 bases at J; junction bases unmatched: 6. The CDR3 loop is CSVEGDRAASEAFF. In nucleotides, the CDR3 is TGCAGCGTTGAAGGGGACAGGGCCGCTTCTGAAGCTTTCTTT.

This clonotype was detected many times. The genes are TRBV12-5 and TRBJ2-2, with D maybe TRBD1 (6 bases). The CDR3 extends over 16 amino acids. CDR1 LGHNT and CDR2 FRNRAP come from the germline V gene. V was shortened by 0 bases and J by 2 bases, with 10 bases between the two germline ends. CDR3 DNA: TGTGCTAGTGGTTTGGTACTGGACAGCAACACCGGGGAGCTGTTTTTT. Its protein product is CASGLVLDSNTGELFF.

This clonotype occurred a few times. The chain carries TRBV3-1 and TRBJ1-2; D call uncertain. V shed 3 bases and J shed 7 bases, with 18 bases lying between them. Germline V lookup: CDR1 LGHDT, CDR2 YNNKEL (reference sequence). The CDR3 length is 15 residues. In DNA form, the CDR3 reads TGTGCCAGCAGCCAGATTAGTTTTATGGGTTTTGGCTACACCTTC. Translated, it gives CASSQISFMGFGYTF.

This chain joins TRBV29-1 and TRBJ1-2, with a possible D match to TRBD1 (5 bases). Looked up from germline, CDR1 is SQVTM and CDR2 is ANQGSEA. Trimming removed 5 bases at V and 7 bases at J, with 20 bases between. The length of the CDR3 is 14 residues. The CDR3 loop reads CSVPSTGVGAGYTF. In DNA form, the CDR3 reads TGCAGCGTTCCAAGCACCGGGGTAGGGGCTGGCTACACCTTC.

This rearrangement joins TRBV2 to TRBJ1-1, with D possibly TRBD1 on 6 matching bases. V shed 11 bases and J shed 1 base, with 8 bases lying between them. CDR1 SNHLY and CDR2 FYNNEI come from the germline V gene. This CDR3 has 11 amino acids. The CDR3 nucleotides are TGTGCCGGACAGCAGAACACTGAAGCTTTCTTT. Amino acid sequence: CAGQQNTEAFF.

This clonotype was recorded many times. The chain couples TRBV10-2 to TRBJ1-2, with D unclear. V gave up 3 bases and J gave up 0 bases, with 5 bases separating them. The CDR3 is made up of 13 amino acids. The V gene's germline CDR1 is WSHSY and CDR2 SAAADI. The CDR3 loop reads CASSDSANYGYTF. The DNA for the CDR3 is TGCGCCAGCAGTGACTCAGCTAACTATGGCTACACCTTC.

This clonotype has ten or more counts. This rearrangement joins TRBV20-1 to TRBJ1-2, with TRBD1 as a possible D gene (5 bases). CDR1 DFQATT and CDR2 SNEGSKA come from the germline V gene (reference sequence). This CDR3 contains 13 residues. V lost 3 bases and J 7 bases, leaving 15 bases between the germline ends. The CDR3 nucleotides are TGCAGTGCTAGTCGGACACTCGAGGGTGGCTACACCTTC. It yields the protein CSASRTLEGGYTF.

In its sample, this clonotype was seen many times. This chain joins TRBV19 and TRBJ1-1, with 9 bases aligning to TRBD1. This CDR3 is built from 15 residues. Germline values: CDR1 LNHDA, CDR2 SQIVND (reference sequence). The ends lost 3 bases at V and 1 base at J; junction bases unmatched: 3. CDR3 region: CASSMVQGANTEAFF. The CDR3 nucleotides read TGTGCCAGTAGTATGGTACAGGGGGCGAACACTGAAGCTTTCTTT.

This clonotype has ten or more counts. The chain is built from TRBV10-3 and TRBJ2-5; D is possibly TRBD2 (6 bases). Germline V gives CDR1 ENHRY, CDR2 SYGVKD. There are 14 residues in the CDR3. Trimming stripped 2 bases from V and 1 base from J, with 8 bases between. The CDR3 loop is CAISEHGGQETQYF. In DNA form, the CDR3 reads TGTGCCATCAGTGAGCACGGGGGCCAAGAGACCCAGTACTTC.

Turning to this clonotype: One junction end does not reproduce the germline sequence, and a read error may be involved. The V and J genes are TRBV20-1 and TRBJ2-7; the match to TRBD2 covers 10 bases. The germline V gene has CDR1 DFQATT and CDR2 SNEGSKA (reference sequence). The length of the CDR3 is 12 residues. CDR3: CSARTSGPEQRF. For the CDR3, the DNA is TGCAGCGCTAGGACTAGCGGCCCCGAGCAGCGCTTC.

Note on this clonotype: A junction end diverges from the germline sequence, so it may reflect a read error. The chain carries TRBV20-1 and TRBJ2-5, with 11 nucleotides matching TRBD2. Germline V CDR1 and CDR2: DFQATT, SNEGSKA (reference sequence). The length of the CDR3 is 11 residues. CDR3 nucleotides: TGCAGTGCTAGTAGTGTGGGGACTAGCGGCTTC. Amino acids: CSASSVGTSGF.

The rearrangement joins TRBV7-7 to TRBJ2-5; maybe TRBD2 (6 bases). Germline V gene lookup returns CDR1 SSHAT and CDR2 FNYEAQ (reference sequence). V lost 0 bases to trimming and J lost 2 bases, with 10 bases between them. The CDR3 is 15 residues long. CDR3 in amino acids: CASSLAAGLQETQYF. The CDR3 DNA sequence: TGTGCCAGCAGCTTAGCAGCGGGTTTACAAGAGACCCAGTACTTC.

About this clonotype itself: A read error is possible here, since a much larger clone lies one base away. No conserved phenylalanine or tryptophan ends this CDR3, so it is likely a read error. The V and J genes are TRBV7-9 and TRBJ2-2; tentatively, D is TRBD1 or TRBD2 (6 bases each). Trimming removed 6 bases at V and 6 bases at J, with 14 bases between. There are 14 residues in the CDR3. Germline V gene data show CDR1 as SEHNR and CDR2 as FQNEAQ (reference sequence). The CDR3 loop is CASSDTGAAGELFL. The CDR3 nucleotides read TGTGCCAGCAGTGATACGGGGGCGGCCGGGGAGCTGTTTCTT.

The chain combines TRBV6-6 with TRBJ2-7; weak D call: TRBD2 (6 bases). V dropped 7 bases and J dropped 3 bases, with 16 bases sitting between them. Germline V gene sequence: CDR1 MNHNY, CDR2 SVGAGI (reference sequence). CDR3 length: 14 amino acids. The CDR3 DNA reads as TGTGCCAGCAAACGGGGGAAGGTGGACTACGAGCAGTACTTC. Its translation is CASKRGKVDYEQYF.

The V and J genes are TRBV24-1 and TRBJ1-4; D gene uncertain. This CDR3 has 15 residues. Trimming left V 4 bases short and J 3 bases short, with 11 bases between. Germline loops: CDR1 KGHDR, CDR2 SFDVKD. The CDR3 DNA reads as TGTGCCACCAGTGAATCGGCAGACCCTAATGAAAAACTGTTTTTT. It encodes CATSESADPNEKLFF.